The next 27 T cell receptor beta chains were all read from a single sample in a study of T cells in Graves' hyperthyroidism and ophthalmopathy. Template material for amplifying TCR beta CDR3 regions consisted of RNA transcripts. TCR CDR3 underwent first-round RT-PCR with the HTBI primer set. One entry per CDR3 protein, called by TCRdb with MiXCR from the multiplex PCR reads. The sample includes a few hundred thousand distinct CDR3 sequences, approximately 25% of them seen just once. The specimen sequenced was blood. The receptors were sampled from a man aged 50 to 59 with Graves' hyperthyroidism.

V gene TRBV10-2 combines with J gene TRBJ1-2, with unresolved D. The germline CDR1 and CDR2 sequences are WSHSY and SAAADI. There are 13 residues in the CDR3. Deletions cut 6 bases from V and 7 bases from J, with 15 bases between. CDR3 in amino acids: CASRATSTGGYTF. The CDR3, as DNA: TGCGCCAGCAGAGCAACTTCGACTGGTGGCTACACCTTC.

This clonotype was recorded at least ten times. The CDR3 sequence: CASSSGDGRTQYF. The CDR3 DNA is TGCGCCAGCAGCTCTGGTGACGGGAGAACGCAGTATTTT. The chain has TRBV5-1 and TRBJ2-3; D possibly corresponds to TRBD2 (6 bases). V lost 3 bases, J lost 9 bases, and 14 bases lay in between. Germline V lookup: CDR1 SGHRS, CDR2 YFSETQ. The CDR3 contains 13 residues.

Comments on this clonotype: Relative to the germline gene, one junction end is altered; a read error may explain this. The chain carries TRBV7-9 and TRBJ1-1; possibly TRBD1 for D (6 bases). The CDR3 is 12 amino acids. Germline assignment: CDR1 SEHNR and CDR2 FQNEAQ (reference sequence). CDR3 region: CTSSLGGTEAFF. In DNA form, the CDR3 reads TGTACCAGCAGCTTAGGGGGAACTGAAGCTTTCTTT.

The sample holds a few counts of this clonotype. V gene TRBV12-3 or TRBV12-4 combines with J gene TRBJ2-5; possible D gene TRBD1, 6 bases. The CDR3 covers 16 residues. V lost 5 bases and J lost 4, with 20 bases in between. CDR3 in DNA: TGTGCCAGCAGTCGGCCGTCACAGGGTGGCGGAGAGACCCAGTACTTC. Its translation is CASSRPSQGGGETQYF.

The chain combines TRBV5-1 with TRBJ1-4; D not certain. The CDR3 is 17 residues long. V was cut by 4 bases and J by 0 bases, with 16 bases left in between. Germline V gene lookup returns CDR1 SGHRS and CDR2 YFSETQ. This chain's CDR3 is CASSPRGVGATNEKLFF. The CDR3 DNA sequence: TGCGCCAGCAGCCCCCGTGGGGTTGGAGCAACTAATGAAAAACTGTTTTTT.

In nucleotides, the CDR3 is TGTGCCAGCAGCTTTAACACCGAGACAGTCACGCAGTATTTT. Protein: CASSFNTETVTQYF. The genes are TRBV9 and TRBJ2-3; a possible D gene is TRBD1 (5 bases). This CDR3 comprises 14 residues. Germline assignment: CDR1 SGDLS and CDR2 YYNGEE. Trimming cost V 4 bases and J 9 bases, with 18 bases left between them.

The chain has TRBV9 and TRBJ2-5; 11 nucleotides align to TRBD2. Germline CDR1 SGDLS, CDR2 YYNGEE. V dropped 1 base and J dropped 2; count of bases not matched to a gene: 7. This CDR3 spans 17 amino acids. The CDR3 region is CASSVQEGTSGQETQYF. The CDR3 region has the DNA TGTGCCAGCAGCGTACAAGAAGGGACTAGCGGACAAGAGACCCAGTACTTC.

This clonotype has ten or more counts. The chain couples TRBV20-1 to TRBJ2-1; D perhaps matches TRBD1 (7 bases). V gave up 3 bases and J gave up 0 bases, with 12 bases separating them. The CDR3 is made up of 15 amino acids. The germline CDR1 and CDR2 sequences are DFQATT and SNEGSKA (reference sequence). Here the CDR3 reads CSASRGESSYNEQFF. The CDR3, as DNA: TGCAGTGCTAGCAGGGGGGAGAGCTCCTACAATGAGCAGTTCTTC.

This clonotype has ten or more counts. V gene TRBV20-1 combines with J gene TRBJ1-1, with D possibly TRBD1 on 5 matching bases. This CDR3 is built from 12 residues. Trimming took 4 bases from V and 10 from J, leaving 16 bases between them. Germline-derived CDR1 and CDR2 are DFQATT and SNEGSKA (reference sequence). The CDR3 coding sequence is TGCAGTGCTACCGGGACCACACGAGCAGCTTTCTTT. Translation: CSATGTTRAAFF.

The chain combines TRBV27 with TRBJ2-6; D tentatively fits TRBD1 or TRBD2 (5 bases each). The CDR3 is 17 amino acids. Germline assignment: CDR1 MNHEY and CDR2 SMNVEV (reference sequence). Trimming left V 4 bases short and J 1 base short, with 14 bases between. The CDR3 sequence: CASSSYRGTSGANVLTF. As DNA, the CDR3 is TGTGCCAGCAGTTCTTATAGAGGGACGTCTGGGGCCAACGTCCTGACTTTC.

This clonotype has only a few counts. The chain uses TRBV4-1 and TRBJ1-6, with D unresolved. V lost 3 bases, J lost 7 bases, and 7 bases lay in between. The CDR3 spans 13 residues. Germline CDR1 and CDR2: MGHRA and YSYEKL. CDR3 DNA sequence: TGCGCCAGCAGCCAGGGTTTGAATTCACCCCTCCACTTT. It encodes CASSQGLNSPLHF.

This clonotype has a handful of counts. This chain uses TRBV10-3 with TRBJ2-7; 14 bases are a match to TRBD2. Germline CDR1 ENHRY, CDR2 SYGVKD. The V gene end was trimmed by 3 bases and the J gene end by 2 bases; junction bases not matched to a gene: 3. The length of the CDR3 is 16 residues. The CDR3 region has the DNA TGTGCCATCAGTGACCCGGGACTAGCGGGAGCCTACGAGCAGTACTTC. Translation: CAISDPGLAGAYEQYF.

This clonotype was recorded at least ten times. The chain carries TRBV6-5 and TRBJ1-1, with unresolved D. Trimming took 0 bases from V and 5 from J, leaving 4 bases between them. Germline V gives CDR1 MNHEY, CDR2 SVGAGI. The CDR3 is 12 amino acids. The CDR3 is CASSYSRTEAFF. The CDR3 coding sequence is TGTGCCAGCAGTTACTCTAGAACTGAAGCTTTCTTT.

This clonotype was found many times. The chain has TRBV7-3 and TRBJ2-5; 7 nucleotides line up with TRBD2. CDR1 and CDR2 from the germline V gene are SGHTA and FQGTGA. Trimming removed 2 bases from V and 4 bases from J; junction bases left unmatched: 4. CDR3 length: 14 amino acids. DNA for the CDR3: TGTGCCAGCAGCTTAGGAGGGAGGGGAGAGACCCAGTACTTC. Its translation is CASSLGGRGETQYF.

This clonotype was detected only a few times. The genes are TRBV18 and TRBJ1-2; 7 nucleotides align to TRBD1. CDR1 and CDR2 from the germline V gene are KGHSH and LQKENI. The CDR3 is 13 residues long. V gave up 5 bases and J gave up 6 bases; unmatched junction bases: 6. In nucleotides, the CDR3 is TGTGCCAGCTCAACAGGGGTCGATGATGGCTACACCTTC. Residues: CASSTGVDDGYTF.

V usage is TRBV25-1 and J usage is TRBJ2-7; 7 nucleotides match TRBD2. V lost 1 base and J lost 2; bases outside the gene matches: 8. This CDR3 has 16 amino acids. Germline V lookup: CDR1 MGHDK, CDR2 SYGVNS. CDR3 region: CASSESGGSGAYEQYF. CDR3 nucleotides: TGTGCCAGCAGTGAATCGGGCGGGAGCGGGGCCTACGAGCAGTACTTC.

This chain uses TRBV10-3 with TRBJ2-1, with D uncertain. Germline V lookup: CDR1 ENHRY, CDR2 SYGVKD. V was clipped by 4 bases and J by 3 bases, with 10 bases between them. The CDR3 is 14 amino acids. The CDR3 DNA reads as TGTGCCATCAGTGCCGGAGCTGGCTACAATGAGCAGTTCTTC. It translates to CAISAGAGYNEQFF.

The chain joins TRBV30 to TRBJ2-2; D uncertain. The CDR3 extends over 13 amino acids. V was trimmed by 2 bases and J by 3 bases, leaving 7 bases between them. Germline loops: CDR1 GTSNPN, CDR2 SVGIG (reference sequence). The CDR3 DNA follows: TGTGCCTGGAGTCCCCATCACACCGGGGAGCTGTTTTTT. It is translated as CAWSPHHTGELFF.

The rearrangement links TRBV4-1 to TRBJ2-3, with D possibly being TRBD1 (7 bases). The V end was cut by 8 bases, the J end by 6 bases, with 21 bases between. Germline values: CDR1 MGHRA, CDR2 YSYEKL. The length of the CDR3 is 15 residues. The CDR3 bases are TGCGCCAGCTCAGCGGAGGGGGCCGCCGCTGATACGCAGTATTTT. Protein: CASSAEGAAADTQYF.

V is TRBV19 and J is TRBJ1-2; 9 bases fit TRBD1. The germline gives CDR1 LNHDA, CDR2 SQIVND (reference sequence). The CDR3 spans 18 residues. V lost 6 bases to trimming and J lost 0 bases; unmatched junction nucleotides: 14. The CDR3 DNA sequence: TGTGCCAGTAGAAAAAGACAGGGGGGAACGGGTTCTAACTATGGCTACACCTTC. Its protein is CASRKRQGGTGSNYGYTF.

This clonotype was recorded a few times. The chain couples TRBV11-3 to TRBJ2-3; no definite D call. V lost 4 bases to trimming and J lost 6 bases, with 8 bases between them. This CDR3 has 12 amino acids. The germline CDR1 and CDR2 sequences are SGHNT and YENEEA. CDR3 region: CASSSYGDTQYF. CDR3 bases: TGTGCCAGCAGCTCCTACGGGGATACGCAGTATTTT.

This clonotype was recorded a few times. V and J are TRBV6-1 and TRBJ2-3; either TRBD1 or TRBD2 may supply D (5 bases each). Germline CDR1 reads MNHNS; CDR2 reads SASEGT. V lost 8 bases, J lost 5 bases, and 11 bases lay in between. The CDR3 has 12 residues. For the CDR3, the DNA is TGTGCCAGCTTAGGGGACGGAGATACGCAGTATTTT. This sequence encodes CASLGDGDTQYF.

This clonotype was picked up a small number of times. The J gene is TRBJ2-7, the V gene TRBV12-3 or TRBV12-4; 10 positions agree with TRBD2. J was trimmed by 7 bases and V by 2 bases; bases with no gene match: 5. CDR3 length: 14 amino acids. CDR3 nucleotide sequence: TGTGCCAGCAGTTTACTAGCGGGGGATGAGGAGCAGTACTTC. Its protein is CASSLLAGDEEQYF.

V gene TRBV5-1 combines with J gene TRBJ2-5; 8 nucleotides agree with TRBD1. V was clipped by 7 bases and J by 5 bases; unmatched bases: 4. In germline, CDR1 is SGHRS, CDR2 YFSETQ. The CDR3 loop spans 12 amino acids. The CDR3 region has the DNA TGCGCCAGCCACAGGGGGGCGGAGACCCAGTACTTC. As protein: CASHRGAETQYF.

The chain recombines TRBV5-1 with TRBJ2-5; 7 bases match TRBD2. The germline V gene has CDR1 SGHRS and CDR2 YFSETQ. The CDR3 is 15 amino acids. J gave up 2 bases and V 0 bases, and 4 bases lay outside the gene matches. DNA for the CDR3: TGCGCCAGCAGCTTGGCCCTTAGCGGGCAAGAGACCCAGTACTTC. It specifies CASSLALSGQETQYF. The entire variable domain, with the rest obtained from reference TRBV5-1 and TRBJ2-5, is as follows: KAGVTQTPRYLIKTRGQQVTLSCSPISGHRSVSWYQQTPGQGLQFLFEYFSETQRNKGNFPGRFSGRQFSNSRSEMNVSTLELGDSALYLCASSLALSGQETQYFGPGTRLLVL.

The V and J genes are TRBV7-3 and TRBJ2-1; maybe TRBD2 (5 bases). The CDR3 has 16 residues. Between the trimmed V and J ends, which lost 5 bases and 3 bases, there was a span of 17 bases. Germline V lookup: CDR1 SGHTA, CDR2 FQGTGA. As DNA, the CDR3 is TGTGCCAGCAGCGCGCGGGCCAGTCAAAACTACAATGAGCAGTTCTTC. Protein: CASSARASQNYNEQFF.

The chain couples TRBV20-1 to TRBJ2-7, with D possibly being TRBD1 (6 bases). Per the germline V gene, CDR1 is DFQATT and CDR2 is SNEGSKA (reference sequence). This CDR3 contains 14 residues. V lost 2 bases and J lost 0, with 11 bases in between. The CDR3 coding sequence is TGCAGTGCTAGAAGGGGGACATCCTCCTACGAGCAGTACTTC. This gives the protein CSARRGTSSYEQYF.